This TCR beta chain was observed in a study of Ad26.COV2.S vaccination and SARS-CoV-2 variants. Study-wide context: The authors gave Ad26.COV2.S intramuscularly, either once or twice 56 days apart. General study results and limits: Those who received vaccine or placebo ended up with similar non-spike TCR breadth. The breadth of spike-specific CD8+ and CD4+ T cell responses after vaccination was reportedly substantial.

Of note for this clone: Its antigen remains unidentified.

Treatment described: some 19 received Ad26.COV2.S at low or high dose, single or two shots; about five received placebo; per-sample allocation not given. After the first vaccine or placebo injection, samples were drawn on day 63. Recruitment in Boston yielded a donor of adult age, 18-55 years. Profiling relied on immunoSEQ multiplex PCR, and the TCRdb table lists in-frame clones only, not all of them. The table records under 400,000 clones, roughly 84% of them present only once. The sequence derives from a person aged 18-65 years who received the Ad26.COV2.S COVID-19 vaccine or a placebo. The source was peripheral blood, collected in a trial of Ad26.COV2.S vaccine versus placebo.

The CDR3 coding sequence is TGTGCCACTTCCCAACGGGGACAGGGAGATGGCTACACCTTC. Translation gives CATSQRGQGDGYTF. The rearrangement joins TRBV19 to TRBJ1-2; 9 bases fit TRBD1. CDR1 is LNHDA and CDR2 is SQIVND in the germline V gene (reference sequence). CDR3 length equals 14 residues. V lost 10 bases, J lost 6 bases, and 12 bases stayed unmatched.